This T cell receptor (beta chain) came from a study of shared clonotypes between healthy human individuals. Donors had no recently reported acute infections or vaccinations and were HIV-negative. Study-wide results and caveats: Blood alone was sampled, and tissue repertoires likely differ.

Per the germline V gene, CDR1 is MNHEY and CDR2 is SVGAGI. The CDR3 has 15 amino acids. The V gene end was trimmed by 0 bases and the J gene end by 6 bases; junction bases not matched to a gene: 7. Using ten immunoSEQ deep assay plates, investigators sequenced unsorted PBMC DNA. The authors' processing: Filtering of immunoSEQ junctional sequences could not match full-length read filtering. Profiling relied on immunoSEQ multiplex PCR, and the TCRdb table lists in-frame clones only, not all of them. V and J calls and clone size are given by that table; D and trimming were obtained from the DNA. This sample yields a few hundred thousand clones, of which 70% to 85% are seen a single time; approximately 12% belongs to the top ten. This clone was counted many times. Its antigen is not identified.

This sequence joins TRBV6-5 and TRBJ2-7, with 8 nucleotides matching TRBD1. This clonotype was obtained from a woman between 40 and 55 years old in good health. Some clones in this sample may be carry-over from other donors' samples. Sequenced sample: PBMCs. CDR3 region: CASSYSPTGAGEQYF. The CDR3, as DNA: TGTGCCAGCAGTTACTCGCCGACAGGGGCCGGCGAGCAGTACTTC.